Presented here are 21 T cell receptor beta chains from one specimen sequenced in a study of Graves' ophthalmopathy and Graves' hyperthyroidism. RNA transcripts were the source from which TCR beta CDR3 regions were amplified. A first-round RT-PCR used HTBI primers, followed by a second-round multiplex PCR. TCRdb used MiXCR to reprocess the multiplex PCR reads, holding one entry per CDR3 protein. This sample has around 400,000 distinct CDR3 sequences, with 20% to 25% found just once. Sequencing was carried out using peripheral blood. The receptor set was obtained from a young woman with stable Graves' hyperthyroidism.

In this sample, this clonotype turned up a few times. V and J are TRBV5-6 and TRBJ2-3; no clear D gene. This CDR3 spans 13 amino acids. V dropped 4 bases and J dropped 6 bases, with 12 bases sitting between them. Germline V gene data show CDR1 as SGHDT and CDR2 as YYEEEE. The CDR3 sequence: CASSLRTRDTQYF. DNA for the CDR3: TGTGCCAGCAGCCTCCGAACGAGGGATACGCAGTATTTT.

The rearrangement links TRBV12-3 or TRBV12-4 to TRBJ2-3, with a weak D call TRBD2 (5 bases). The CDR3 runs to 14 residues. Trimming shortened V by 0 bases and J by 6 bases, and 10 bases separated the two germline ends. The DNA of the CDR3 is TGTGCCAGCAGTTTAGCGGGAGACGGGGATACGCAGTATTTT. Translated, it gives CASSLAGDGDTQYF.

This clonotype was counted ten times or more. The rearrangement joins TRBV29-1 to TRBJ1-1; no clear D gene. Germline V gene lookup returns CDR1 SQVTM and CDR2 ANQGSEA. The CDR3 totals 15 residues. V lost 0 bases and J 1 base, leaving 12 bases between the germline ends. In DNA form, the CDR3 reads TGCAGCGTTGAAGATGACGCGATGGGGAACACTGAAGCTTTCTTT. Translation: CSVEDDAMGNTEAFF.

At least ten counts were recorded for this clonotype. The chain carries TRBV6-1 and TRBJ2-7, with 8 bases matching TRBD1. V shed 6 bases, J shed 0 bases, and the junction held 7 bases outside the gene matches. Germline-derived CDR1 and CDR2 are MNHNS and SASEGT. This CDR3 is 15 amino acids long. The chain's CDR3 is CASSRDRRSSYEQYF. The CDR3 DNA follows: TGTGCCAGCAGCCGGGACAGGAGAAGCTCCTACGAGCAGTACTTC.

Many counts were recorded for this clonotype. V and J are TRBV6-1 and TRBJ2-3; D is ambiguous. V dropped 6 bases and J dropped 5 bases, with 9 bases sitting between them. Germline loops: CDR1 MNHNS, CDR2 SASEGT. The CDR3 contains 12 residues. In nucleotides, the CDR3 is TGTGCCAGCAGGTGGCTTGGAGATACGCAGTATTTT. Protein: CASRWLGDTQYF.

This clonotype turned up a few times. As DNA, the CDR3 is TGTGCCAGCACCTCCCCCGGGACTAGAACCTACGAGCAGTACTTC. Encoded protein: CASTSPGTRTYEQYF. J is TRBJ2-7 and V is TRBV6-2 or TRBV6-3; 8 nucleotides match TRBD2. V trimming: 7 bases; J trimming: 2 bases; junction bases outside the gene matches: 10. Looked up from germline, CDR1 is MNHEY and CDR2 is SVGEGT. The CDR3 sequence is 15 residues long.

This clonotype was counted ten times or more. The V gene is TRBV12-3 or TRBV12-4, the J gene TRBJ2-7, with D maybe TRBD2 (6 bases). V was clipped by 1 base and J by 6 bases, with 10 bases between them. The CDR3 length is 13 residues. The CDR3 is CASSLGISGEQYF. In DNA form, the CDR3 reads TGTGCCAGCAGTTTAGGGATTAGCGGCGAGCAGTACTTC.

The table lists this clonotype with many counts. The V and J genes are TRBV12-3 or TRBV12-4 and TRBJ1-2; tentative D call: TRBD1 (6 bases). Between the trimmed V and J ends, which lost 2 bases and 7 bases, there was a span of 14 bases. CDR3 length: 14 residues. CDR3 region: CASSLQGRGGGYTF. The CDR3 nucleotides are TGTGCCAGCAGTTTACAGGGGCGCGGCGGTGGCTACACCTTC.

The chain couples TRBV7-8 to TRBJ1-2; D perhaps matches TRBD1 (6 bases). The CDR3 is 15 amino acids. Germline-derived CDR1 and CDR2 are SGHVS and FQNEAQ. Trimming shortened V by 5 bases and J by 8 bases, and 21 bases separated the two germline ends. The CDR3 DNA follows: TGTGCCAGCAGCCCCGGGGGGCCTCGCCCGGGGGGCTACACCTTC. Protein product: CASSPGGPRPGGYTF. Filled out from reference TRBV7-8 and TRBJ1-2, the complete variable domain reads GAGVSQSPRYKVAKRGQDVALRCDPISGHVSLFWYQQALGQGPEFLTYFQNEAQLDKSGLPSDRFFAERPEGSVSTLKIQRTQQEDSAVYLCASSPGGPRPGGYTFGSGTRLTVV.

This clonotype has a count of ten or more. This rearrangement joins TRBV6-2 or TRBV6-3 to TRBJ1-3; perhaps TRBD1 as D (6 bases). The CDR3 length is 16 residues. Germline-derived CDR1 and CDR2 are MNHEY and SVGEGT. V was clipped by 5 bases and J by 0 bases, with 14 bases between them. CDR3 in amino acids: CASSRRDIRSGNTIYF. The CDR3 coding sequence is TGTGCCAGCAGTCGCCGGGACATACGCTCTGGAAACACCATATATTTT.

This clonotype was seen many times. The J gene is TRBJ2-5, the V gene TRBV27; the D is unclear. The germline gives CDR1 MNHEY, CDR2 SMNVEV (reference sequence). The germline V and J ends were trimmed by 1 base and 2 bases, with 14 bases remaining between them. The CDR3 consists of 16 residues. CDR3 loop: CASSLWVGERQETQYF. For the CDR3, the DNA is TGTGCCAGCAGTTTATGGGTAGGAGAACGACAAGAGACCCAGTACTTC.

This clonotype appeared many times. CDR3 residues: CASSLMGGGELFF. For the CDR3, the DNA is TGCGCCAGCAGCTTGATGGGCGGCGGGGAGCTGTTTTTT. The chain recombines TRBV5-1 with TRBJ2-2; D unclear. The V end lost 1 base, the J end lost 7 bases, and 8 bases lay between the germline ends. The V gene's germline CDR1 is SGHRS and CDR2 YFSETQ. The CDR3 is 13 residues long.

At least ten counts were recorded for this clonotype. The chain employs TRBV6-2 or TRBV6-3 and TRBJ1-5; 7 positions match TRBD1. V shed 0 bases, J shed 6 bases, and the junction held 2 bases outside the gene matches. The CDR3 spans 14 residues. Germline-derived CDR1 and CDR2 are MNHEY and SVGEGT. The CDR3 sequence is CASSYSGGGQPQHF. For the CDR3, the DNA is TGTGCCAGCAGTTACTCAGGGGGCGGTCAGCCCCAGCATTTT.

This clonotype was picked up many times. The V and J genes are TRBV20-1 and TRBJ2-7, with TRBD2 matching 11 bases. The germline gives CDR1 DFQATT, CDR2 SNEGSKA (reference sequence). Unmatched junction bases numbered 7, after V lost 6 bases and J lost 0 bases. The CDR3 extends over 15 amino acids. CDR3 in amino acids: CSALWTSGFSYEQYF. DNA for the CDR3: TGCAGTGCACTCTGGACTAGCGGGTTCTCCTACGAGCAGTACTTC.

This clonotype came up many times. This chain joins TRBV5-4 and TRBJ2-4; D remains ambiguous. V was trimmed by 3 bases and J by 0 bases, leaving 7 bases between them. The CDR3 consists of 14 residues. CDR1 SGHNT and CDR2 YYREEE come from the germline V gene (reference sequence). This CDR3 reads CASSSQVAKNIQYF. The CDR3 DNA reads TGTGCCAGCAGCTCGCAGGTAGCCAAAAACATTCAGTACTTC.

This clonotype was counted ten times or more. The chain uses TRBV12-3 or TRBV12-4 and TRBJ2-2, with 7 bases matching TRBD2. The CDR3 extends over 15 amino acids. V shed 11 bases and J 5 bases; nucleotides not matched to a gene: 14. CDR3 protein: CAGRGGEGRTGELFF. The CDR3 coding sequence is TGTGCCGGACGGGGAGGGGAGGGACGGACCGGGGAGCTGTTTTTT.

Points on this clonotype: The junction departs from the called germline gene at one end, perhaps through a read error. V is TRBV7-2 and J is TRBJ2-7; no definite D call. The CDR3 extends over 12 amino acids. Germline lookup yields CDR1 SGHTA and CDR2 FQGNSA. The CDR3 nucleotides are TGTGCCAGCAGCCCCACATCCTCCGAGCAGTACTTC. Amino acids: CASSPTSSEQYF.

This clonotype was counted ten times or more. The V and J genes are TRBV20-1 and TRBJ2-7; 9 bases map to TRBD2. CDR3 length: 14 residues. The germline gives CDR1 DFQATT, CDR2 SNEGSKA (reference sequence). V was clipped by 0 bases and J by 6 bases; unmatched bases: 6. In DNA form, the CDR3 reads TGCAGTGCTAGAGATGGCCTAGCGGGGAGCGAGCAGTACTTC. This sequence encodes CSARDGLAGSEQYF.

This clonotype turned up a few times. Since a much larger clone is just one base distant, this may be a read error. The chain has TRBV11-3 and TRBJ2-5; the D gene could be TRBD1 or TRBD2 (7 bases each). The germline V gene encodes CDR1 SGHNT and CDR2 YENEEA. The CDR3 is 14 amino acids. CDR3 sequence: CANKSGTDQETKYF. The DNA for the CDR3 is TGTGCCAACAAGAGCGGGACAGACCAAGAGACCAAGTACTTC.

This clonotype was detected ten times or more. The chain couples TRBV20-1 to TRBJ2-7; 7 bases agree with TRBD1. With V trimmed by 2 bases and J by 0 bases, 7 bases remained unmatched. The germline V gene encodes CDR1 DFQATT and CDR2 SNEGSKA (reference sequence). CDR3 size: 15 residues. The CDR3 is CSARRQGGSSYEQYF. The DNA of the CDR3 is TGCAGTGCTAGACGACAGGGCGGAAGCTCCTACGAGCAGTACTTC.

The CDR3 sequence: CASSETVFGYTF. Written as DNA, the CDR3 is TGTGCCAGCAGTGAAACGGTATTCGGCTACACCTTC. The chain employs TRBV6-1 and TRBJ1-2; D gene ambiguous. Germline CDR1 MNHNS, CDR2 SASEGT. Trimming removed 2 bases at V and 8 bases at J, with 9 bases between. This CDR3 has 12 amino acids.